The 18 T cell receptor beta chains presented below share a single source sample, sequenced in a study of OX40 agonist ivuxolimab in advanced cancers. The repertoire was sequenced with immunoSEQ multiplex PCR; TCRdb's copy has only in-frame clones and lacks some. The repertoire holds under 100,000 clones, with 70% to 90% as singletons. This material consisted of CD4+ or CD8+ T cells sorted from blood, taken in a trial of the OX40 agonist ivuxolimab. Receptors originate from an adult with an advanced solid tumor such as melanoma, head and neck, liver or kidney cancer.

The genes are TRBV19 and TRBJ2-5, with D possibly being TRBD1 (6 bases). The tail of the sequence fits TRBJ2-7 better, so the J call may be wrong. Germline V gene sequence: CDR1 LNHDA, CDR2 SQIVND (reference sequence). The CDR3 totals 14 residues. CDR3 residues: CASSSGHHTYEQYF. CDR3 bases: TGTGCCAGTAGCTCGGGACACCATACTTACGAGCAGTACTTC.

The J gene is TRBJ1-3, the V gene TRBV7-2; D uncertain. The CDR3 extends over 14 amino acids. Trimming cost V 2 bases and J 0 bases, with 5 bases left between them. CDR1 and CDR2 from the germline V gene are SGHTA and FQGNSA. This CDR3 reads CASSLLGSGNTIYF. CDR3 DNA sequence: TGTGCCAGCAGCTTACTGGGCTCTGGAAACACCATATATTTT. Filled out from reference TRBV7-2 and TRBJ1-3, the complete variable domain reads GAGVSQSPSNKVTEKGKDVELRCDPISGHTALYWYRQSLGQGLEFLIYFQGNSAPDKSGLPSDRFSAERTGGSVSTLTIQRTQQEDSAVYLCASSLLGSGNTIYFGEGSWLTVV.

This rearrangement joins TRBV5-4 to TRBJ2-2; the D gene is possibly TRBD2 (6 bases). The CDR3 sequence is 16 residues long. Germline CDR1 is SGHNT and CDR2 is YYREEE (reference sequence). Trimming shortened V by 4 bases and J by 5 bases, and 18 bases separated the two germline ends. DNA of the CDR3: TGTGCCAGCAGCCGGGGAGGAAGTAGGAAAACCGGGGAGCTGTTTTTT. This sequence encodes CASSRGGSRKTGELFF. Full variable domain (outside the CDR3, taken from reference TRBV5-4 and TRBJ2-2): ETGVTQSPTHLIKTRGQQVTLRCSSQSGHNTVSWYQQALGQGPQFIFQYYREEENGRGNFPPRFSGLQFPNYSSELNVNALELDDSALYLCASSRGGSRKTGELFFGEGSRLTVL.

The CDR3 bases are TGTGCCAGTAGTAAGGGCCAAGCAGAGGCGAACACCGGGGAGCTGTTTTTT. Its protein product is CASSKGQAEANTGELFF. The chain employs TRBV19 and TRBJ2-2; D gene ambiguous. Per germline, CDR1 LNHDA and CDR2 SQIVND (reference sequence). The CDR3 has 17 residues. Trimming cost V 4 bases and J 0 bases, with 15 bases left between them.

The V and J genes are TRBV2 and TRBJ2-5; D is unclear. Germline CDR1 SNHLY, CDR2 FYNNEI. V was pared by 7 bases and J by 4 bases, with 7 bases between. The CDR3 covers 11 residues. The CDR3: CASKTVETQYF. CDR3 DNA sequence: TGTGCCAGCAAAACCGTAGAGACCCAGTACTTC.

The V and J genes are TRBV11-3 and TRBJ2-2, with D unresolved. The CDR3 sequence is 14 residues long. The germline gives CDR1 SGHNT, CDR2 YENEEA. Between the trimmed V and J ends, which lost 5 bases and 2 bases, there was a span of 9 bases. CDR3 in amino acids: CASSRFGNTGELFF. The CDR3 region has the DNA TGTGCCAGCAGCCGATTCGGAAACACCGGGGAGCTGTTTTTT.

V gene TRBV6-5 combines with J gene TRBJ1-5, with TRBD1 as a possible D gene (5 bases). The CDR3 loop spans 12 amino acids. Germline CDR1 is MNHEY and CDR2 is SVGAGI. V was pared by 4 bases and J by 7 bases, with 8 bases between. CDR3 sequence: CASSSGRQPQHF. For the CDR3, the DNA is TGTGCCAGCAGTTCGGGGCGGCAGCCCCAGCATTTT.

This sequence joins TRBV7-9 and TRBJ2-7; 13 nucleotides align to TRBD2. The germline V gene encodes CDR1 SEHNR and CDR2 FQNEAQ (reference sequence). The CDR3 sequence is 19 residues long. The ends lost 2 bases at V and 1 base at J; junction bases unmatched: 11. CDR3 nucleotide sequence: TGTGCCAGCAGCTTATGGGGGACAGGGGGACTAGCGGGGTCCTACGAGCAGTACTTC. Translation gives CASSLWGTGGLAGSYEQYF. The full variable domain, completed using reference TRBV7-9 and TRBJ2-7, is DTGVSQNPRHKITKRGQNVTFRCDPISEHNRLYWYRQTLGQGPEFLTYFQNEAQLEKSRLLSDRFSAERPKGSFSTLEIQRTEQGDSAMYLCASSLWGTGGLAGSYEQYFGPGTRLTVT.

The chain joins TRBV5-1 to TRBJ1-1; 10 nucleotides line up with TRBD1. J was trimmed by 5 bases and V by 4 bases; bases with no gene match: 11. The CDR3 sequence is 16 residues long. Germline CDR1 and CDR2: SGHRS and YFSETQ. The chain's CDR3 is CASSERVGQGETEAFF. CDR3 bases: TGCGCCAGCAGCGAAAGGGTTGGACAGGGGGAAACTGAAGCTTTCTTT.

This chain uses TRBV5-1 with TRBJ2-1, with 7 nucleotides matching TRBD1. V shed 1 base and J 2 bases; nucleotides not matched to a gene: 3. The CDR3 is made up of 15 amino acids. The germline V gene encodes CDR1 SGHRS and CDR2 YFSETQ. CDR3 amino acids: CASSLIGGPYNEQFF. CDR3 nucleotides: TGCGCCAGCAGCTTGATAGGGGGCCCCTACAATGAGCAGTTCTTC.

A single count supports this clone. The rearrangement uses TRBV7-3 and TRBJ2-1; D gene unclear. Trimming left V 5 bases short and J 2 bases short, with 16 bases between. This CDR3 has 16 amino acids. From germline, CDR1 is SGHTA and CDR2 FQGTGA. DNA of the CDR3: TGTGCCAGCAGCCTTCGTGGCTGCTTCACCTACAATGAGCAGTTCTTC. Its protein product is CASSLRGCFTYNEQFF.

The rearrangement uses TRBV6-1 and TRBJ1-5; TRBD1 matches at 7 bases. Germline V lookup: CDR1 MNHNS, CDR2 SASEGT. The CDR3 sequence is 14 residues long. Trimming removed 7 bases from V and 1 base from J; junction bases left unmatched: 4. DNA for the CDR3: TGTGCCAGCATATTGGGACAGAGCAATCAGCCCCAGCATTTT. Translation gives CASILGQSNQPQHF.

This chain connects TRBV6-1 to TRBJ1-2; a possible D gene is TRBD1 (5 bases). The CDR3 is made up of 14 amino acids. Germline V gene data show CDR1 as MNHNS and CDR2 as SASEGT. The V gene lost 4 bases and the J gene lost 2 bases, with 11 bases spanning the gap. This CDR3 reads CASSVSGDNYGYTF. Written as DNA, the CDR3 is TGTGCCAGCAGTGTTTCGGGGGACAACTATGGCTACACCTTC.

The chain is built from TRBV5-8 and TRBJ2-2, with a possible D match to TRBD1 (6 bases). Germline V gives CDR1 SGHTS, CDR2 YDEGEE. Trimming shortened V by 6 bases and J by 4 bases, and 16 bases separated the two germline ends. The CDR3 is 15 amino acids. The CDR3 spells CASTPGQGFTGELFF. The DNA of the CDR3 is TGTGCCAGCACACCGGGACAAGGCTTCACCGGGGAGCTGTTTTTT. The full variable domain, rest sourced from reference TRBV5-8 and TRBJ2-2, is EAGVTQSPTHLIKTRGQQATLRCSPISGHTSVYWYQQALGLGLQFLLWYDEGEERNRGNFPPRFSGRQFPNYSSELNVNALELEDSALYLCASTPGQGFTGELFFGEGSRLTVL.

The V and J genes are TRBV7-9 and TRBJ2-1; the D is unclear. The CDR3 is 12 residues long. The V gene's germline CDR1 is SEHNR and CDR2 FQNEAQ (reference sequence). Trimming pared 5 bases from V and 7 bases from J, leaving 9 bases between. This CDR3 is CASSHGWNEQFF. The CDR3 DNA is TGTGCCAGCAGCCATGGGTGGAATGAGCAGTTCTTC. The complete variable domain, with remaining parts taken from reference TRBV7-9 and TRBJ2-1, reads DTGVSQNPRHKITKRGQNVTFRCDPISEHNRLYWYRQTLGQGPEFLTYFQNEAQLEKSRLLSDRFSAERPKGSFSTLEIQRTEQGDSAMYLCASSHGWNEQFFGPGTRLTVL.

Here the CDR3 DNA reads TGTGCCATCAGCGCCGGGACTAGCGGGGGTTCCTACGAGCAGTACTTC. Its translation: CAISAGTSGGSYEQYF. The chain couples TRBV10-3 to TRBJ2-5; 14 bases align to TRBD2. The J call is in doubt because the DNA end fits TRBJ2-7 better. The length of the CDR3 is 16 residues. Germline-derived CDR1 and CDR2 are ENHRY and SYGVKD.

The rearrangement uses TRBV5-4 and TRBJ2-5, with 7 bases lining up with TRBD1. The closer fit of TRBJ2-7 to the DNA end suggests the J call may be wrong. This CDR3 region has 14 residues. The germline CDR1 and CDR2 sequences are SGHNT and YYREEE (reference sequence). In DNA, the CDR3 is TGTGCCAGCAGCCGTTATGGGACAGACTACGAGCAGTACTTC. This encodes CASSRYGTDYEQYF.

The chain employs TRBV18 and TRBJ2-7; 10 bases map to TRBD1. Per germline, CDR1 KGHSH and CDR2 LQKENI. Unmatched junction bases numbered 7, after V lost 0 bases and J lost 5 bases. There are 16 residues in the CDR3. As DNA, the CDR3 is TGTGCCAGCTCACCACCGGGGACAGGACAGGGGGACGAGCAGTACTTC. As protein: CASSPPGTGQGDEQYF.